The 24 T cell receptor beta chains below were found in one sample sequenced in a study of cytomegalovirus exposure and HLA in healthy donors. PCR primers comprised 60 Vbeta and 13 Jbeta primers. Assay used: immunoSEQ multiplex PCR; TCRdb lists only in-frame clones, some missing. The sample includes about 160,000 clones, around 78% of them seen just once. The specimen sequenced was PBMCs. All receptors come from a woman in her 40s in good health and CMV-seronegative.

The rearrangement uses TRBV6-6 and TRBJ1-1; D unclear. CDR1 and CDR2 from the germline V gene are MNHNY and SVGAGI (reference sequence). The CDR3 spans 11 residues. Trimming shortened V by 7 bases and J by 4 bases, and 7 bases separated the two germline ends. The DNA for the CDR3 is TGTGCCAGCAACGGTGGCACTGAAGCTTTCTTT. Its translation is CASNGGTEAFF.

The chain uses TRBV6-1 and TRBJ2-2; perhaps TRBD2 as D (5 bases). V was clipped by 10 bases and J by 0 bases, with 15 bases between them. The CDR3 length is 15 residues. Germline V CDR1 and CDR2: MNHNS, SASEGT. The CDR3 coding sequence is TGTGCCATCGGGCGTCCGGGGACGAACACCGGGGAGCTGTTTTTT. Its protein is CAIGRPGTNTGELFF.

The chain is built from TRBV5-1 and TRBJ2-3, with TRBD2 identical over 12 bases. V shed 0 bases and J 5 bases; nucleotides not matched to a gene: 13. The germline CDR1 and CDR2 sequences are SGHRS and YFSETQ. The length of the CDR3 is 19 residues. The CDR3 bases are TGCGCCAGCAGCTTGGGTCCTAGCGGGAGGGAAGGAGTACAAGATACGCAGTATTTT. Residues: CASSLGPSGREGVQDTQYF.

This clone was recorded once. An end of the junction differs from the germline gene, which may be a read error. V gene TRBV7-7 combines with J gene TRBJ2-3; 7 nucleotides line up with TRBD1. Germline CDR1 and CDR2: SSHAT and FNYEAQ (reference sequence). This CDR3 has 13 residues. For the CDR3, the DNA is TGTGCTAGCAGCTTAGGCAGGGGGGATACGCAGTATTTT. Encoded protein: CASSLGRGDTQYF.

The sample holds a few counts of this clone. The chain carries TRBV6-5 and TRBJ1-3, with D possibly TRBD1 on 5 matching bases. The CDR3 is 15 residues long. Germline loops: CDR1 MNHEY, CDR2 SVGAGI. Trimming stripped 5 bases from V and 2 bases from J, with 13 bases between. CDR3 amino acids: CASSIFGGTGNTIYF. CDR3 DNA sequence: TGTGCCAGCAGTATCTTCGGGGGTACTGGAAACACCATATATTTT.

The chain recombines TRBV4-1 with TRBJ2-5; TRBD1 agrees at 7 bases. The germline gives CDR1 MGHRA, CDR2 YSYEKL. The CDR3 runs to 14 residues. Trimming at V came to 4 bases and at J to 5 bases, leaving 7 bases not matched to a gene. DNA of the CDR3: TGCGCCAGCAGCCCCGGACAGGTCGGTGAGACCCAGTACTTC. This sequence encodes CASSPGQVGETQYF.

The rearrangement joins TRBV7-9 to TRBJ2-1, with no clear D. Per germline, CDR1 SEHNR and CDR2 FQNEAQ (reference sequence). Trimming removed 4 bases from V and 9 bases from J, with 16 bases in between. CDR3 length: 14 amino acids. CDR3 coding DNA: TGTGCCAGCAGCTCTTTGGGTGGAGCGACTGAGCAGTTCTTC. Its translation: CASSSLGGATEQFF.

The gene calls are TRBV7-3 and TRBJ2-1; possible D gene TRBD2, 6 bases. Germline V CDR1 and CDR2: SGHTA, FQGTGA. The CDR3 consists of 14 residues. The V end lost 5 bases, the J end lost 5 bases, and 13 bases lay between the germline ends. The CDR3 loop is CASSLGTYNNEQFF. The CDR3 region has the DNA TGTGCCAGCAGCCTCGGGACTTATAACAATGAGCAGTTCTTC.

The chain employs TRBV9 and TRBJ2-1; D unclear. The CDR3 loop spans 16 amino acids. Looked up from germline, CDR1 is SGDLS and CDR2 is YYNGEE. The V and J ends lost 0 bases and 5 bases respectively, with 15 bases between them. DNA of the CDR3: TGTGCCAGCAGCGTAGGGCCGTCCCAAATCAACAATGAGCAGTTCTTC. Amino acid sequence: CASSVGPSQINNEQFF.

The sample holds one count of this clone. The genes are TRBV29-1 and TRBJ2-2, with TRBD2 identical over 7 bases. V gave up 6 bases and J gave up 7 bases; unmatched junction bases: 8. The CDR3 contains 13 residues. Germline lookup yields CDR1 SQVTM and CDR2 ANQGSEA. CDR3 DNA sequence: TGCAGCGTAAGGGACGGGAGGCACGGGGAGCTGTTTTTT. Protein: CSVRDGRHGELFF.

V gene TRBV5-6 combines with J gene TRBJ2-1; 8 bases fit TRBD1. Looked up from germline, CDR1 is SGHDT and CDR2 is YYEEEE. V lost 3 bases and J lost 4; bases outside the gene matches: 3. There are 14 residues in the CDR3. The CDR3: CASSSRDRYNEQFF. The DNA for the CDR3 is TGTGCCAGCAGCTCACGGGACAGGTACAATGAGCAGTTCTTC.

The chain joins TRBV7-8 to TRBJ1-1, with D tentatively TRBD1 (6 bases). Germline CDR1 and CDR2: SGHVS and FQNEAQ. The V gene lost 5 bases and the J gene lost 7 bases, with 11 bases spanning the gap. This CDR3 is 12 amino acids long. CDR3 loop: CASSPMDSEAFF. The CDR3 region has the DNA TGTGCCAGCAGCCCGATGGACAGTGAAGCTTTCTTT.

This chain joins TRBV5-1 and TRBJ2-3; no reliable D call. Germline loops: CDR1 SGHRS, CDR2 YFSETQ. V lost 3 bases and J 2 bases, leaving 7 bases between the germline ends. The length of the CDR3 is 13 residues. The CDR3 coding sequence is TGCGCCAGCAGCTCGCGAACCACAGATACGCAGTATTTT. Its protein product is CASSSRTTDTQYF.

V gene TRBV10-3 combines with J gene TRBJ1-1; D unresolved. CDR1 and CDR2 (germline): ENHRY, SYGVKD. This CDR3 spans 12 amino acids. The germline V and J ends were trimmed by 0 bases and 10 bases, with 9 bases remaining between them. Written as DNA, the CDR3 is TGTGCCATCAGTGAGTCAACCGGAGGAGCTTTCTTT. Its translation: CAISESTGGAFF.

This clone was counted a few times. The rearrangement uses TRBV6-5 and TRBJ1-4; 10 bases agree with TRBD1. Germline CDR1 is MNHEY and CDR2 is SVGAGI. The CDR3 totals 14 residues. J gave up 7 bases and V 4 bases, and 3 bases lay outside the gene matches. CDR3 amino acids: CASSLGQGSEKLFF. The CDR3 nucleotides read TGTGCCAGCAGTTTGGGACAGGGGAGTGAAAAACTGTTTTTT.

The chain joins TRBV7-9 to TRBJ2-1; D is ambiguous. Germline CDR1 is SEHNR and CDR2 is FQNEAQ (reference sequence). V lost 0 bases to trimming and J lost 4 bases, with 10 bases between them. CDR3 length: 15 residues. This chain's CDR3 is CASSLARIGYNEQFF. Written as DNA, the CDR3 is TGTGCCAGCAGCTTAGCGAGGATTGGATACAATGAGCAGTTCTTC.

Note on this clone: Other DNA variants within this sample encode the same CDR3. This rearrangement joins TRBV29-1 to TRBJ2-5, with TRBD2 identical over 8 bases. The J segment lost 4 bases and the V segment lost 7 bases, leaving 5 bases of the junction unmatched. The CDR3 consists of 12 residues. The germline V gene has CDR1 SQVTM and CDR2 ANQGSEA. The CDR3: CSGREGGETQYF. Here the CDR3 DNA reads TGCAGCGGACGGGAGGGGGGAGAGACCCAGTACTTC. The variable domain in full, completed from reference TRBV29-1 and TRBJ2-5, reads SAVISQKPSRDICQRGTSLTIQCQVDSQVTMMFWYRQQPGQSLTLIATANQGSEATYESGFVIDKFPISRPNLTFSTLTVSNMSPEDSSIYLCSGREGGETQYFGPGTRLLVL.

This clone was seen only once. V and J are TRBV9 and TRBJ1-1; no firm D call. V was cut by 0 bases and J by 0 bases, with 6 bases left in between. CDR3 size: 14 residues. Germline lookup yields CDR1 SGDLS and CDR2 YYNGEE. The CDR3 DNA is TGTGCCAGCAGCGTAGAAGCTATGAACACTGAAGCTTTCTTT. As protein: CASSVEAMNTEAFF. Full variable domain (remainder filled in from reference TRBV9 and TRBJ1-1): DSGVTQTPKHLITATGQRVTLRCSPRSGDLSVYWYQQSLDQGLQFLIQYYNGEERAKGNILERFSAQQFPDLHSELNLSSLELGDSALYFCASSVEAMNTEAFFGQGTRLTVV.

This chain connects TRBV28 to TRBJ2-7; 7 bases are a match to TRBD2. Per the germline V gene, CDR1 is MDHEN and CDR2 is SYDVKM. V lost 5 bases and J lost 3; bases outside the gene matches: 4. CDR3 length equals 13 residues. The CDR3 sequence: CASSHGGSYEQYF. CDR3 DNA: TGTGCCAGCAGTCACGGGGGGAGCTACGAGCAGTACTTC.

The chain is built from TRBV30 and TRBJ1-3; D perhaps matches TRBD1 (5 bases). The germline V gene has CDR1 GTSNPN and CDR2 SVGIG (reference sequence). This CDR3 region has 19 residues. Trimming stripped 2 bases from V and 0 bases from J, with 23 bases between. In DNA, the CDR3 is TGTGCCTGGAGTCCGCCGGGACTCCGAGGGTCTTACTCTGGAAACACCATATATTTT. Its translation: CAWSPPGLRGSYSGNTIYF.

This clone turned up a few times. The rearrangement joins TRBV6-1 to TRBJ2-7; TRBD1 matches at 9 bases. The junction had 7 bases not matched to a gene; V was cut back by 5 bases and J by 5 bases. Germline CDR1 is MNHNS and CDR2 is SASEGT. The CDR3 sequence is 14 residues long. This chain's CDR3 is CASSRDRVTHEQYF. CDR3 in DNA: TGTGCCAGCAGTAGGGACAGGGTGACCCACGAGCAGTACTTC.

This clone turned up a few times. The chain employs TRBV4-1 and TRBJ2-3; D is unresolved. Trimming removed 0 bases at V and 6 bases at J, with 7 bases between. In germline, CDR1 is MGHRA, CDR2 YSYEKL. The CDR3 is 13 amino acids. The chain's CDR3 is CASSQERRDTQYF. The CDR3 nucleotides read TGCGCCAGCAGCCAAGAACGCAGGGATACGCAGTATTTT.

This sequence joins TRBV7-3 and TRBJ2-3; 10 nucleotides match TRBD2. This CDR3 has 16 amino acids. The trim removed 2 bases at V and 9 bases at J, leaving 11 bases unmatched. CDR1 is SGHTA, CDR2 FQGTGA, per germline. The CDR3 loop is CASSLGAGGPGDTQYF. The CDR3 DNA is TGTGCCAGCAGCTTAGGAGCGGGAGGGCCAGGGGACACGCAGTATTTT.

In nucleotides, the CDR3 is TGTGCCAGCAGTTCCCAGCGTGTAGGTTCACCCCTCCACTTT. Protein: CASSSQRVGSPLHF. The chain combines TRBV6-5 with TRBJ1-6; D unclear. The CDR3 loop spans 14 amino acids. Between the trimmed V and J ends, which lost 4 bases and 9 bases, there was a span of 13 bases. Germline V CDR1 and CDR2: MNHEY, SVGAGI.